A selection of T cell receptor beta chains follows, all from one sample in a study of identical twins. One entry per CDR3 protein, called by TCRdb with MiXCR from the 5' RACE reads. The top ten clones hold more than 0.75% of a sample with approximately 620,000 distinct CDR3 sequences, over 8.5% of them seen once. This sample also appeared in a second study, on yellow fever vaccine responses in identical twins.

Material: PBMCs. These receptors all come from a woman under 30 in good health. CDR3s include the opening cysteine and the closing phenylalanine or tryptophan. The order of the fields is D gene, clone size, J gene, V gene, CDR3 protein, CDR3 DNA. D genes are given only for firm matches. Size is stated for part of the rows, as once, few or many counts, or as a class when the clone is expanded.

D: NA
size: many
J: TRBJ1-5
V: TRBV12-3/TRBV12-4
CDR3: CASGHGGGAQHF
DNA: TGTGCCAGCGGCCATGGAGGGGGGGCCCAGCATTTT

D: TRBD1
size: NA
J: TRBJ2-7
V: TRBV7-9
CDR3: CASSLKNQGAENEQYF
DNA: TGTGCCAGCAGCTTAAAAAATCAGGGGGCGGAGAACGAGCAGTACTTC

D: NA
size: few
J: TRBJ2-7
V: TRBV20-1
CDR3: CSANQTGIFNYEQYF
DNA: TGCAGTGCTAACCAGACTGGAATATTCAACTACGAGCAGTACTTC

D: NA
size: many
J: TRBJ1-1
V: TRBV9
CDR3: CASSGAEAGTRNTEAFF
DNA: TGTGCCAGCAGCGGGGCGGAAGCCGGGACGCGGAACACTGAAGCTTTCTTT

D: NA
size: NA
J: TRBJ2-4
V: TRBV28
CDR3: CASSLGGGTGLAKNIQYF
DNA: TGTGCCAGCAGTCTTGGGGGGGGGACAGGTCTAGCCAAAAACATTCAGTACTTC

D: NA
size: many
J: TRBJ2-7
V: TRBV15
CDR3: CATSRVQGRQISYEQYF
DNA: TGTGCCACCAGCAGAGTCCAAGGACGCCAGATATCCTACGAGCAGTACTTC

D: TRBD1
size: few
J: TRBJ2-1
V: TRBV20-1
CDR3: CSARASTGGAYNEQFF
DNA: TGCAGTGCTAGAGCTAGTACAGGGGGCGCCTACAATGAGCAGTTCTTC

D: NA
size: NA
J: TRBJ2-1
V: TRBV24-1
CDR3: CATSERQSSYNEQFF
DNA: TGTGCCACCAGTGAAAGACAGAGCTCCTACAATGAGCAGTTCTTC

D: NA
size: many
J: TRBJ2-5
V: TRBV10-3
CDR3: CAISDSHRECSF
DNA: TGTGCCATCAGTGACAGTCACAGGGAGTGTTCCTTC

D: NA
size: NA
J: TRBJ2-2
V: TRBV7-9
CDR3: CASSSRQAGELFF
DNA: TGTGCCAGCAGCTCCCGCCAAGCCGGGGAGCTGTTTTTT

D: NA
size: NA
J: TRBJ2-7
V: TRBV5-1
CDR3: CASSLDAGAYEQYF
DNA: TGCGCCAGCAGCTTGGATGCAGGGGCCTACGAGCAGTACTTC

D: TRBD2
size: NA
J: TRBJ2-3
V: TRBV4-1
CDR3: CASSQDPLAGGPADTQYF
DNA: TGCGCCAGCAGCCAAGATCCTCTAGCGGGGGGGCCGGCAGATACGCAGTATTTT

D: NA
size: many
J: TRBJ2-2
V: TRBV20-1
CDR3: CSARAGAGANTGELFF
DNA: TGCAGTGCTAGAGCGGGGGCAGGGGCGAACACCGGGGAGCTGTTTTTT

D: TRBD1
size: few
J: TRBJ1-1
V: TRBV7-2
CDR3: CASSLFPRGETEAFF
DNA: TGTGCCAGCAGCTTATTCCCCAGGGGGGAAACTGAAGCTTTCTTT

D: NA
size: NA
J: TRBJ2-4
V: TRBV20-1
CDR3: CSARDGALAKNIQYF
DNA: TGCAGTGCTAGAGATGGGGCTCTAGCCAAAAACATTCAGTACTTC

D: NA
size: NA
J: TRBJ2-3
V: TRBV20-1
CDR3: CSAGPLVGYDTQYF
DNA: TGCAGTGCTGGGCCCCTTGTAGGCTATGATACGCAGTATTTT

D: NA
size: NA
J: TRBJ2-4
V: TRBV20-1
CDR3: CRGPGPITKNIQYF
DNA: TGCAGGGGACCGGGTCCTATAACCAAAAACATTCAGTACTTC

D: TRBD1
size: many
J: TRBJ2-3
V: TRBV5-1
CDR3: CASSFSLQGDTQYF
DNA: TGCGCCAGCAGCTTCTCCTTACAGGGGGATACGCAGTATTTT

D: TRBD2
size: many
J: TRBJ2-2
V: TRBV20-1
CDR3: CSARTFSGSTGELFF
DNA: TGCAGTGCTAGAACATTTAGCGGGAGCACCGGGGAGCTGTTTTTT

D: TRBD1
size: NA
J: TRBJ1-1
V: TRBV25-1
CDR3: CASRQGQVEAFF
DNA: TGTGCCAGCAGACAGGGGCAAGTTGAAGCTTTCTTT

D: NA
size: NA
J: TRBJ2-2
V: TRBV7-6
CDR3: CASSSAQVNSGELFF
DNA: TGTGCCAGCAGCTCCGCCCAGGTTAATTCCGGGGAGCTGTTTTTT

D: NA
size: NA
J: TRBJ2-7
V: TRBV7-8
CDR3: CASSSDGFSYEQYF
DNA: TGTGCCAGCAGCTCGGACGGTTTCTCCTACGAGCAGTACTTC

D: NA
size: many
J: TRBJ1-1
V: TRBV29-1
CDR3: CSVLTVMNTEAFF
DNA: TGCAGCGTCCTGACAGTTATGAACACTGAAGCTTTCTTT